Given below is one TCR beta chain in context. What it binds is not known. Germline V gives CDR1 KGHSH, CDR2 LQKENI. Unmatched junction bases numbered 10, after V lost 3 bases and J lost 0 bases. The CDR3 sequence is 17 residues long. Generated by immunoSEQ multiplex PCR, the TCRdb table keeps only in-frame clones and is missing some. The sample carries about 43,000 clones, approximately 86% recorded once. This entry belongs to a study of OX40 agonist ivuxolimab in advanced cancers. Study background: Ivuxolimab, an antibody that agonizes OX40 (CD134), was administered to the patients. A male proportion of about 84% was recorded, with mean age approximately 56 years and range about 23 to 90.

Overall study results and limits: Researchers did not establish what antigens the expanded peripheral T cells target.

Blood got drawn at baseline, again on cycle 4 day 1, and then on cycle 7 day 1. The gene calls are TRBV18 and TRBJ1-1, with TRBD1 matching over 7 bases. The receptor was derived from an adult with an advanced solid tumor such as melanoma, head and neck, liver or kidney cancer. The material was CD4+ or CD8+ T cells sorted from blood, obtained in a trial of the OX40 agonist ivuxolimab. The CDR3 DNA reads as TGTGCCAGCTCACCGTGGGGGACAGATTTCTTGAACACTGAAGCTTTCTTT. Translated, it gives CASSPWGTDFLNTEAFF.